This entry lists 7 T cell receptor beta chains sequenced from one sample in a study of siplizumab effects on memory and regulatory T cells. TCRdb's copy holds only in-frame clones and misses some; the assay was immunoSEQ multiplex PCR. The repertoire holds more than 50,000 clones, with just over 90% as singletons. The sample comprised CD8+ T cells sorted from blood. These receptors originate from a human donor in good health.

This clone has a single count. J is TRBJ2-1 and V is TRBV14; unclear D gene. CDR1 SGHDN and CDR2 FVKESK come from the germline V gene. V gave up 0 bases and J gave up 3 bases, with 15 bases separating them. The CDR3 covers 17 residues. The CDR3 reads CASSQDARSTNYNEQFF. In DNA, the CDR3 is TGTGCCAGCAGCCAAGATGCTCGGAGCACCAACTACAATGAGCAGTTCTTC.

The DNA for the CDR3 is TGTGCCATCAGTGATTTTGGGGACACGGGTTACGAGCAGTACTTC. The encoded protein is CAISDFGDTGYEQYF. The V and J genes are TRBV10-3 and TRBJ2-7; D might be TRBD1 (6 bases). Trimming took 3 bases from V and 4 from J, leaving 16 bases between them. Germline CDR1 and CDR2: ENHRY and SYGVKD. The CDR3 spans 15 residues.

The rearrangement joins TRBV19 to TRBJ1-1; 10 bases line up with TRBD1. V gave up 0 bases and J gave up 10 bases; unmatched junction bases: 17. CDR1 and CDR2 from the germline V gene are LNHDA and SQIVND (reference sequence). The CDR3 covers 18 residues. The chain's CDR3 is CASSIDPYRQGAGWRAFF. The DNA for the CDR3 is TGTGCCAGTAGTATAGATCCTTATAGACAGGGGGCGGGGTGGCGAGCTTTCTTT.

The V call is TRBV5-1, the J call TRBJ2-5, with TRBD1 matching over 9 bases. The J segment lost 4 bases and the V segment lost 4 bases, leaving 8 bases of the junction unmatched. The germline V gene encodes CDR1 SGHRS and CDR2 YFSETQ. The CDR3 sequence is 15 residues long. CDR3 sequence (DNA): TGCGCCAGCAGCATAGATACAGGGGGCGCAGAGACCCAGTACTTC. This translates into CASSIDTGGAETQYF.

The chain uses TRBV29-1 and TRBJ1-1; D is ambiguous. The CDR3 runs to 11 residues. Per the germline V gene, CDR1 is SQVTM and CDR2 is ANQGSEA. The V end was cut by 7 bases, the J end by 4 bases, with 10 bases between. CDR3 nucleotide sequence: TGCAGCGAAGGATTAGGCACTGAAGCTTTCTTT. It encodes CSEGLGTEAFF.

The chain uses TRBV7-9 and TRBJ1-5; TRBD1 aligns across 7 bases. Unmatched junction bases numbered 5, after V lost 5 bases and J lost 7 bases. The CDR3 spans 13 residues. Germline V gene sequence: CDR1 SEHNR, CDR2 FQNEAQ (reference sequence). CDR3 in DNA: TGTGCCAGCAGCAGGGACAGAGGCCAGCCCCAGCATTTT. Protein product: CASSRDRGQPQHF.

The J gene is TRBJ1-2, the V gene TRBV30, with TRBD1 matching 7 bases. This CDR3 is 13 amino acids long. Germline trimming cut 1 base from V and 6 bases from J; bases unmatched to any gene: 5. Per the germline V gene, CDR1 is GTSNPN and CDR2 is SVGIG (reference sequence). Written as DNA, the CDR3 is TGTGCCTGGAGTGCAACAGGGGAAAATGGCTACACCTTC. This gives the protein CAWSATGENGYTF.